This T cell receptor beta chain was recovered during a study of cytomegalovirus exposure and HLA in healthy donors. PCR used 60 Vbeta primers and 13 Jbeta primers. The method was immunoSEQ multiplex PCR; TCRdb's version includes in-frame clones alone and lacks a portion of them. The sample has approximately 120,000 clones, about 70% seen once. A few counts support this clone. V lost 4 bases and J lost 3, with 16 bases in between. Germline V gene lookup returns CDR1 MNHEY and CDR2 SMNVEV (reference sequence). The CDR3 spans 15 residues. The chain joins TRBV27 to TRBJ2-7, with a tentative D call TRBD1 (6 bases). Sequencing was done on a sample of PBMCs. This clonotype originated in a woman aged 40-49 years in good health and CMV-seropositive. CDR3 nucleotides: TGTGCCAGCAGTTATCGAGGGGGTAGTTTCTACGAGCAGTACTTC. Encoded protein: CASSYRGGSFYEQYF.